One sample yielded the 18 T cell receptor beta chains listed below, sequenced in a study of T cell responses to AZD1222 COVID-19 vaccine. Method: immunoSEQ multiplex PCR; TCRdb's copy keeps in-frame clones and lacks some. This sample has 96,000 or so clones, with about nine tenths found just once. The input for sequencing was peripheral blood, taken on day 0 of AZD1222 vaccination. The source of these receptors is an adult in good health.

The chain is built from TRBV27 and TRBJ2-2; 11 positions match TRBD2. The V and J ends lost 8 bases and 0 bases, in that order; junction bases with no gene match: 8. CDR3 length equals 17 residues. Germline CDR1 is MNHEY and CDR2 is SMNVEV (reference sequence). CDR3 DNA: TGTGCCAGCGGGGGACTAGCGGATTTTGCGAACACCGGGGAGCTGTTTTTT. It translates to CASGGLADFANTGELFF.

This chain links TRBV28 with TRBJ2-1; D is possibly TRBD1 (6 bases). Trimming took off 2 bases at V and 7 bases at J, with 15 bases between the two ends. The CDR3 is 15 amino acids. Per the germline V gene, CDR1 is MDHEN and CDR2 is SYDVKM. CDR3 region: CASSLRLGAVNEQFF. CDR3 DNA: TGTGCCAGCAGTTTAAGGCTGGGGGCCGTAAATGAGCAGTTCTTC.

The gene calls are TRBV28 and TRBJ1-6, with D unresolved. V was cut by 6 bases and J by 9 bases, with 18 bases left in between. The germline V gene encodes CDR1 MDHEN and CDR2 SYDVKM. This CDR3 has 15 residues. CDR3 sequence: CASRPHGRDRSPLHF. The CDR3 bases are TGTGCCAGCAGGCCTCACGGGAGAGATCGTTCACCCCTCCACTTT.

CDR3 DNA: TGTGCTAGTGGTTTTACAAGGGGTGGCGACCATCAGCCCCAGCATTTT. Amino acids: CASGFTRGGDHQPQHF. This chain links TRBV12-5 with TRBJ1-5, with TRBD1 as a possible D gene (5 bases). Trimming took 3 bases from V and 5 from J, leaving 17 bases between them. This CDR3 is built from 16 residues. Germline-derived CDR1 and CDR2 are LGHNT and FRNRAP.

V and J are TRBV7-2 and TRBJ2-3; D assignment may be TRBD1 or TRBD2 (6 bases each). Per germline, CDR1 SGHTA and CDR2 FQGNSA. Trimming shortened V by 2 bases and J by 0 bases, and 9 bases separated the two germline ends. CDR3 length: 15 residues. This CDR3 is CASSLRGASTDTQYF. The CDR3 coding sequence is TGTGCCAGCAGCTTAAGGGGGGCGAGCACAGATACGCAGTATTTT.

The J gene is TRBJ2-7, the V gene TRBV5-1; unclear D gene. Germline-derived CDR1 and CDR2 are SGHRS and YFSETQ. V lost 0 bases to trimming and J lost 5 bases, with 6 bases between them. The length of the CDR3 is 12 residues. The CDR3 DNA reads as TGCGCCAGCAGCTTGGCCTTCAACGAGCAGTACTTC. Translating gives CASSLAFNEQYF.

The J gene is TRBJ2-7, the V gene TRBV9, with D possibly matching TRBD1 (6 bases). This CDR3 is built from 16 residues. CDR1 SGDLS and CDR2 YYNGEE come from the germline V gene. Between the trimmed V and J ends, which lost 3 bases and 3 bases, there was a span of 19 bases. This chain's CDR3 is CASSEKGVPDLYEQYF. As DNA, the CDR3 is TGTGCCAGCAGCGAGAAGGGGGTACCCGACCTCTACGAGCAGTACTTC.

V is TRBV7-2 and J is TRBJ1-1, with D tentatively TRBD1 (6 bases). Between the trimmed V and J ends, which lost 3 bases and 4 bases, there was a span of 12 bases. CDR1 and CDR2 from the germline V gene are SGHTA and FQGNSA. The CDR3 spans 14 residues. In DNA form, the CDR3 reads TGTGCCAGCAGCTTCGATCCGACAGGCACTGAAGCTTTCTTT. Protein sequence: CASSFDPTGTEAFF. The entire variable domain, with the rest obtained from reference TRBV7-2 and TRBJ1-1, is as follows: GAGVSQSPSNKVTEKGKDVELRCDPISGHTALYWYRQSLGQGLEFLIYFQGNSAPDKSGLPSDRFSAERTGGSVSTLTIQRTQQEDSAVYLCASSFDPTGTEAFFGQGTRLTVV.

Details on this clone: Other DNA sequences in this specimen translate into the identical CDR3. V usage is TRBV5-1 and J usage is TRBJ1-1; 9 nucleotides line up with TRBD1. After removal of 0 bases from V and 0 bases from J, the junction contained 3 bases not matched to a gene. The CDR3 spans 16 residues. Germline-derived CDR1 and CDR2 are SGHRS and YFSETQ. The CDR3 spells CASSLGTGVMNTEAFF. The CDR3 DNA follows: TGCGCCAGCAGCTTGGGGACAGGGGTTATGAACACTGAAGCTTTCTTT.

This clone has more than one count but fewer than ten. The chain recombines TRBV27 with TRBJ2-1, with TRBD2 matching over 7 bases. CDR3 size: 15 residues. Germline CDR1 and CDR2: MNHEY and SMNVEV (reference sequence). After removal of 2 bases from V and 0 bases from J, the junction contained 1 base not matched to a gene. CDR3 region: CASSLLAVSYNEQFF. The CDR3 coding sequence is TGTGCCAGCAGTTTACTAGCGGTCTCCTACAATGAGCAGTTCTTC.

The genes are TRBV20-1 and TRBJ1-5; D is undetermined. The CDR3 is 11 residues long. Germline lookup yields CDR1 DFQATT and CDR2 SNEGSKA (reference sequence). V lost 3 bases to trimming and J lost 6 bases, with 6 bases between them. The CDR3 loop reads CSASAAQPQHF. The CDR3 DNA reads TGCAGTGCTAGTGCGGCTCAGCCCCAGCATTTT.

The genes are TRBV7-3 and TRBJ2-1, with 11 bases aligning to TRBD2. CDR1 and CDR2 from the germline V gene are SGHTA and FQGTGA. This CDR3 contains 16 residues. V shed 3 bases, J shed 4 bases, and the junction held 5 bases outside the gene matches. CDR3 nucleotides: TGTGCCAGCAGCTTCATAGCGGGAGGGACGTACAATGAGCAGTTCTTC. Encoded protein: CASSFIAGGTYNEQFF.

The chain joins TRBV28 to TRBJ2-5; 12 nucleotides align to TRBD2. This CDR3 region has 15 residues. CDR1 is MDHEN, CDR2 SYDVKM, per germline. The V gene end was trimmed by 7 bases and the J gene end by 8 bases; junction bases not matched to a gene: 11. The CDR3 loop reads CASILRLAGEGTQYF. The CDR3 coding sequence is TGTGCCAGCATCCTGAGACTAGCGGGAGAGGGCACCCAGTACTTC.

This chain uses TRBV7-9 with TRBJ1-6, with D possibly TRBD1 on 5 matching bases. CDR3 length: 15 amino acids. V dropped 6 bases and J dropped 7 bases, with 16 bases sitting between them. The V gene's germline CDR1 is SEHNR and CDR2 FQNEAQ (reference sequence). CDR3 protein: CASSPGGGNNSPLHF. The CDR3 bases are TGTGCCAGCAGTCCCGGGGGGGGTAACAATTCACCCCTCCACTTT.

This chain uses TRBV7-2 with TRBJ1-2, with TRBD1 as a possible D gene (6 bases). Looked up from germline, CDR1 is SGHTA and CDR2 is FQGNSA. This CDR3 has 14 residues. Trimming left V 5 bases short and J 0 bases short, with 10 bases between. The CDR3 DNA sequence: TGTGCCAGCAGCGTCGGGACACCTAACTATGGCTACACCTTC. Protein sequence: CASSVGTPNYGYTF.

The chain uses TRBV5-4 and TRBJ2-2, with D perhaps TRBD1 or TRBD2 (6 bases each). V was cut by 0 bases and J by 1 base, with 13 bases left in between. This CDR3 is built from 17 residues. The germline CDR1 and CDR2 sequences are SGHNT and YYREEE (reference sequence). CDR3 region: CASSLGLGGWNTGELFF. The DNA of the CDR3 is TGTGCCAGCAGCTTGGGTCTAGGGGGGTGGAACACCGGGGAGCTGTTTTTT.

This chain uses TRBV19 with TRBJ2-2; 8 bases match TRBD2. The CDR3 runs to 15 residues. The J segment lost 3 bases and the V segment lost 6 bases, leaving 6 bases of the junction unmatched. CDR1 LNHDA and CDR2 SQIVND come from the germline V gene (reference sequence). As DNA, the CDR3 is TGTGCCAGTAGCGAACTAGCGGTCTACACCGGGGAGCTGTTTTTT. It codes for CASSELAVYTGELFF.

V is TRBV28 and J is TRBJ2-3, with D unclear. Germline-derived CDR1 and CDR2 are MDHEN and SYDVKM. V lost 5 bases and J lost 5, with 5 bases in between. CDR3 size: 11 residues. CDR3 nucleotides: TGTGCCAGCAGTCAGAGAGATACGCAGTATTTT. Its protein product is CASSQRDTQYF.